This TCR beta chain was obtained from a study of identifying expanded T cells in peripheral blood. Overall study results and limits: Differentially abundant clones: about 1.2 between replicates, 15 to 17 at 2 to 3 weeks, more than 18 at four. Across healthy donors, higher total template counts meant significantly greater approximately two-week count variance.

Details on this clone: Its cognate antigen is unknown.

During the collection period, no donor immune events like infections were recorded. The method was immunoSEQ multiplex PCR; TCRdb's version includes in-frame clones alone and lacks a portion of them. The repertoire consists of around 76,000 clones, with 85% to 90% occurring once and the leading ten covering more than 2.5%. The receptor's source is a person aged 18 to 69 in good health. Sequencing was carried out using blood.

The CDR3 DNA reads as TGCGCCAGCAGCCAAGTCTACGTCAATGAGCAGTTCTTC. It yields the protein CASSQVYVNEQFF. The rearrangement links TRBV4-3 to TRBJ2-1; no firm D call. V was trimmed by 1 base and J by 6 bases, leaving 7 bases between them. The CDR3 spans 13 residues. The V gene's germline CDR1 is LGHNA and CDR2 YSLEER.